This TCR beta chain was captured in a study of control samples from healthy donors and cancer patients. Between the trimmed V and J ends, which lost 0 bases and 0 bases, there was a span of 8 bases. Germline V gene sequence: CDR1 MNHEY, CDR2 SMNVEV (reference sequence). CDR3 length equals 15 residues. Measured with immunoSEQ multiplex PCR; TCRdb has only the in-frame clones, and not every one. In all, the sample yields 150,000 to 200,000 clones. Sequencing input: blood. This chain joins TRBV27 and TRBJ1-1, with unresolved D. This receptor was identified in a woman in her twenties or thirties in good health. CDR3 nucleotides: TGTGCCAGCAGTTTATCGCCAGACTTGAACACTGAAGCTTTCTTT. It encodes CASSLSPDLNTEAFF.